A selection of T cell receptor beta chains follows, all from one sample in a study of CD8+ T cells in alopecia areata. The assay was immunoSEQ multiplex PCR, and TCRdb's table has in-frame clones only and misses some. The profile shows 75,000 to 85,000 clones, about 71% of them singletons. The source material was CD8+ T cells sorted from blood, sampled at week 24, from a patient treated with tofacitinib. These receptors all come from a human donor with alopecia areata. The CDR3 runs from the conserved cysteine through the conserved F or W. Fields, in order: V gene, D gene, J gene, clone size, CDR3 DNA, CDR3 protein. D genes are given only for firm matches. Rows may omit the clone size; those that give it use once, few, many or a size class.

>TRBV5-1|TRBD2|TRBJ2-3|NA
TGCGCCAGCAGCTTGGGGACTAGCGGGGGAGATACGCAGTATTTT
CASSLGTSGGDTQYF
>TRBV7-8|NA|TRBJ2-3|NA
TGTGCCAGCAGCTTAGGGGGAGAGAGGGGAGATACGCAGTATTTT
CASSLGGERGDTQYF
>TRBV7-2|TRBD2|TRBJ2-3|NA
TGTGCCAGCAGCGGTAGCGGGGGGGGATACGGCACAGATACGCAGTATTTT
CASSGSGGGYGTDTQYF
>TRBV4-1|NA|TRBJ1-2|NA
TGCGCCAGCAGCCAAGTCGGGGGGGCGCGGGGCTATGGCTACACCTTC
CASSQVGGARGYGYTF
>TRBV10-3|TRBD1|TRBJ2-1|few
TGTGCCATCAGTGAGTCGGGACAGGCGGTTTACAATGAGCAGTTCTTC
CAISESGQAVYNEQFF
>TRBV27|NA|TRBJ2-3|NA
TGTGCCAGCAGTTTGGATCAAGCAGATACGCAGTATTTT
CASSLDQADTQYF
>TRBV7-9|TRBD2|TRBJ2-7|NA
TGTGCCAGCAGCTTAGCTACAGCGGGGAGCTCCTACGAGCAGTACTTC
CASSLATAGSSYEQYF
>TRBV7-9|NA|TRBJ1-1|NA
TGTGCCAGCAGCTTAGTACAGGGGAACACTGAAGCTTTCTTT
CASSLVQGNTEAFF
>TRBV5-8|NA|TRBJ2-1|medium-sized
TGTGCCAGCAGCTTGGGCTGGACTAAGCAGTTCTTC
CASSLGWTKQFF
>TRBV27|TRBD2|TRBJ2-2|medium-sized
TGTGCCAGCAGCATGTCTTGGCGGGGGGCGAACACCGGGGAGCTGTTTTTT
CASSMSWRGANTGELFF
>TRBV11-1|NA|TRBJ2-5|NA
TGTGCCAGCAGCTTAGGCCGGGGGGCTCGCCAAGAGACCCAGTACTTC
CASSLGRGARQETQYF
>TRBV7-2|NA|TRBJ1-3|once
TGTGCCAGCAGCGCCCTTGCAGGGTTTGGAAACACCATATATTTT
CASSALAGFGNTIYF
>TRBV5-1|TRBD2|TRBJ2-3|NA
TGCGCCAGCAGCCCGGGGACTACCCCTAGCACAGATACGCAGTATTTT
CASSPGTTPSTDTQYF
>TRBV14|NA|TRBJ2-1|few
TGTGCCAGCAGCCCAGACTTTAGCTCCTACAATGAGCAGTTCTTC
CASSPDFSSYNEQFF
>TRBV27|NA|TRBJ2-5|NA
TGTGCCAGCAGCACAGGAGCAGAGACCCAGTACTTC
CASSTGAETQYF
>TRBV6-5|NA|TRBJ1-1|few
TGTGCCAGCAGTTTGTCAGGGGACATGAACACTGAAGCTTTCTTT
CASSLSGDMNTEAFF
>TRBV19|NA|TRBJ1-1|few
TGTGCCAGTAGCATCGGGATGGGCAGAGACACTGAAGCTTTCTTT
CASSIGMGRDTEAFF
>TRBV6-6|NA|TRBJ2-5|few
TGTGCCAGCAGTTACGAGGGACCTTGGGAGACCCAGTACTTC
CASSYEGPWETQYF
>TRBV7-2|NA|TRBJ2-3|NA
TGTGCCAGCAGCTTAGATCTTACAGATACGCAGTATTTT
CASSLDLTDTQYF
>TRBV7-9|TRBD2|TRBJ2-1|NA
TGTGCCAGCAGTCCCGCGGGGGGTAGCGGTTACAATGAGCAGTTCTTC
CASSPAGGSGYNEQFF
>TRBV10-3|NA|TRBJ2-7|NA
TGTGCCATCAGTGGGATGTACGAGCAGTACTTC
CAISGMYEQYF
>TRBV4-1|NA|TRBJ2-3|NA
TGCGCCAGCAGCCGTGGGGCAACCGGGACGAGCACAGATACGCAGTATTTT
CASSRGATGTSTDTQYF
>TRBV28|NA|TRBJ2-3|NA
TGTGCCAGCAGTTTGGATCAGGGCACAGATACGCAGTATTTT
CASSLDQGTDTQYF
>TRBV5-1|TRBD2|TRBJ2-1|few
TGCGCCAGCAGCTTTGTAGCGGGAGGGCCCTTCAATGAGCAGTTCTTC
CASSFVAGGPFNEQFF
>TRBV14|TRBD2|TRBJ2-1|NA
TGTGCCAGCAGCCAAGGACTAGCGGATGAGCAGTTCTTC
CASSQGLADEQFF
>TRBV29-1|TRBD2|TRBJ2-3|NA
TGCAGCGGAAGAGCGGGGGCTCTCGTCGTCGGCACAGATACGCAGTATTTT
CSGRAGALVVGTDTQYF
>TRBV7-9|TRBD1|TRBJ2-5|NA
TGTGCCAGCAGCGGGACAGGGCAAGAGACCCAGTACTTC
CASSGTGQETQYF
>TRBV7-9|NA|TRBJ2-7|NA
TGTGCCAGCAGCTTAGACCCCGACGGAGGGATACACTACGAGCAGTACTTC
CASSLDPDGGIHYEQYF
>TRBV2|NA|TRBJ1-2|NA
TGTGCCAGCTTCAGTGGAGATGGCTACACCTTC
CASFSGDGYTF